The text below deals with one T cell receptor beta chain. Per the original methods: The authors estimated nucleated cell counts from reference gene primer amplification. Using immunoSEQ multiplex PCR, the repertoire was profiled, and TCRdb retains in-frame clones only, with some absent. That table gives V, J and clone size, and the DNA gave D and trimming. This sample yields roughly 400,000 clones, of which 70% to 90% are seen a single time; 1.4% to 1.5% belongs to the top ten. These data belong to a study of blood T cell repertoires in COVID-19. About the study: PBMCs, B-cell-depleted T cells, or T cells provided the cDNA or gDNA that made up the material.

CDR3 size: 14 residues. Germline V gene data show CDR1 as SGHTA and CDR2 as FQGNSA. V was trimmed by 4 bases and J by 4 bases, leaving 13 bases between them. V and J are TRBV7-2 and TRBJ1-2; D might be TRBD1 (6 bases). The receptor comes from a woman aged 18-29 years who had been exposed to COVID-19. Sequenced input: PBMCs or T cells enriched from blood (not recorded which). The CDR3 loop reads CASSSQGFGYGYTF. CDR3 sequence (DNA): TGTGCCAGCAGCTCACAGGGATTTGGCTATGGCTACACCTTC.